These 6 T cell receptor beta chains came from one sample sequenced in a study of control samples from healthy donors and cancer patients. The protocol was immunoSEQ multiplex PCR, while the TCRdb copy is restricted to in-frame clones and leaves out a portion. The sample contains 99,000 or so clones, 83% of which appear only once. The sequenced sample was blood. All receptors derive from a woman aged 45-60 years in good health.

The CDR3 nucleotides are TGTGCCAGCAGCCCAGGGGGCGAGCTTTATGGCTACACCTTC. This translates into CASSPGGELYGYTF. The chain is built from TRBV5-6 and TRBJ1-2; the match to TRBD1 covers 8 bases. J gave up 5 bases and V 4 bases, and 7 bases lay outside the gene matches. CDR1 is SGHDT, CDR2 YYEEEE, per germline. This CDR3 has 14 residues.

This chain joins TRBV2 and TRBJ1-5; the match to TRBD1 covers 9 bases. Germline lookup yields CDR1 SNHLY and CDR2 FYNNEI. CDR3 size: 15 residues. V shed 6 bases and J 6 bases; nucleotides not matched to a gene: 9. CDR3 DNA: TGTGCCAGCAGGCTAGAAGGGACAGGGAGTCAGCCCCAGCATTTT. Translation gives CASRLEGTGSQPQHF.

Written as DNA, the CDR3 is TGTGCCAGCAGCCGGGGACAGTTGAACACTGAAGCTTTCTTT. It codes for CASSRGQLNTEAFF. The chain has TRBV7-9 and TRBJ1-1; 7 positions match TRBD1. Germline V gives CDR1 SEHNR, CDR2 FQNEAQ (reference sequence). The length of the CDR3 is 14 residues. After removal of 5 bases from V and 0 bases from J, the junction contained 3 bases not matched to a gene.

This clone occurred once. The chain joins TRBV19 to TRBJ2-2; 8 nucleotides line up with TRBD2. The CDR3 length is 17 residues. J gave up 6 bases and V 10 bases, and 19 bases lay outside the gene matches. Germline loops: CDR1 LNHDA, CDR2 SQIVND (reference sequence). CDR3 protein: CATTSLKGLVDSGELFF. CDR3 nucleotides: TGTGCCACCACCTCTTTGAAGGGACTAGTAGATTCCGGGGAGCTGTTTTTT.

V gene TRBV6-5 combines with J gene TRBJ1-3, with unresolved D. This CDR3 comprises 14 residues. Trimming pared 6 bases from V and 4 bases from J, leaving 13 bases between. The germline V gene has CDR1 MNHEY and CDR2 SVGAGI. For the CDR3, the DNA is TGTGCCAGCAGACGGGAGTCGTCAGGAAACACCATATATTTT. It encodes CASRRESSGNTIYF.

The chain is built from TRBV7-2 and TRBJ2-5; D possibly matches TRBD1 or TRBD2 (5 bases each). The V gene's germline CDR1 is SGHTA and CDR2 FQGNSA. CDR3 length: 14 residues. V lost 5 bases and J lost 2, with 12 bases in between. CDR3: CASSAPGPQETQYF. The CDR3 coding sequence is TGTGCCAGCAGCGCCCCGGGACCACAAGAGACCCAGTACTTC.